This record looks at one T cell receptor beta chain sequence and its context. The germline V gene has CDR1 KGHDR and CDR2 SFDVKD. This CDR3 is 22 amino acids long. Trimming took off 3 bases at V and 2 bases at J, with 32 bases between the two ends. CD8+CD57+ cell expansion, shown by flow cytometry, had occurred in the patients selected for sequencing. The diagnosis in all patients was severe acquired aplastic anemia. The template used for profiling TCR beta VDJ and CDR3 was genomic DNA. TCRdb reprocessed the reads via MiXCR and lists one record per CDR3 protein. The repertoire holds under 200,000 distinct CDR3 sequences, more than 40% seen once, with over 25% in the top ten. This record belongs to a study of CD8+CD57+ T cells in acquired aplastic anemia. Background on the study: CD4+ and CD8+ cells, once sorted, gave DNA averaging around 3.2 ug.

The TCR comes from a human donor with aplastic anemia. This rearrangement joins TRBV24-1 to TRBJ2-3; D may be TRBD1 or TRBD2 (5 bases each). The sample consisted of sorted CD4+, CD8+, or CD8+CD57+ T cells (not recorded which) from PBMCs. In DNA form, the CDR3 reads TGTGCCACCAGTGATCAGCCGCGACGACTAAGTGGGGGAAGGGTCAACACAGATACGCAGTATTTT. Translation: CATSDQPRRLSGGRVNTDTQYF.